This is a list of T cell receptor beta chains from one sample in a study of T cells in localized non-small cell lung cancer. Sequencing was performed with immunoSEQ multiplex PCR; in TCRdb, only in-frame clones are kept and a portion is missing. The data contain 20,000 or so clones, around nine tenths of them singletons. This material consisted of peripheral blood, taken before any cancer treatment. Every receptor here comes from a woman aged 40 to 75 with stage I lung adenocarcinoma. The CDR3 runs from the conserved cysteine through the conserved F or W. A D gene is named only where the DNA matches it firmly. Not every row has a clone size; where given, it reads once, few, many or a size class.

size: once
V: TRBV5-1
J: TRBJ2-3
D: TRBD1
CDR3: CASSSDRGFTDTQYF
DNA: TGCGCCAGCAGCTCGGACAGGGGGTTCACAGATACGCAGTATTTT

size: .
V: TRBV7-2
J: TRBJ2-1
D: TRBD1
CDR3: CASSLLGGVFDEQFF
DNA: TGTGCCAGCAGTTTACTAGGGGGCGTCTTCGATGAGCAGTTCTTC

size: .
V: TRBV19
J: TRBJ2-5
D: .
CDR3: CASSMQAQGRGETQYF
DNA: TGTGCCAGTAGTATGCAAGCACAGGGGAGGGGGGAGACCCAGTACTTC

size: .
V: TRBV6-5
J: TRBJ2-3
D: TRBD1
CDR3: CASHPTGATDTQYF
DNA: TGTGCCAGCCATCCTACAGGGGCCACAGATACGCAGTATTTT

size: .
V: TRBV20-1
J: TRBJ2-3
D: .
CDR3: CSGNQDTQYF
DNA: TGCAGTGGCAACCAAGATACGCAGTATTTT

size: .
V: TRBV4-1
J: TRBJ2-3
D: TRBD2
CDR3: CASSPKTGGRESATQYF
DNA: TGCGCCAGCAGCCCTAAGACGGGGGGGAGAGAATCTGCTACGCAGTATTTT

size: .
V: TRBV15
J: TRBJ2-7
D: TRBD2
CDR3: CATSREGTSGYEQYF
DNA: TGTGCCACCAGCAGAGAAGGGACTAGCGGATACGAGCAGTACTTC

size: .
V: TRBV27
J: TRBJ2-6
D: TRBD1
CDR3: CASSLWDRGSGANVLTF
DNA: TGTGCCAGCAGTTTATGGGACAGGGGTTCTGGGGCCAACGTCCTGACTTTC

size: medium-sized
V: TRBV30
J: TRBJ1-5
D: .
CDR3: CAWSVREGSGAWGPQHF
DNA: TGTGCCTGGAGTGTCAGGGAAGGCAGCGGGGCATGGGGGCCCCAGCATTTT

size: .
V: TRBV28
J: TRBJ2-7
D: TRBD2
CDR3: CASSFTSGNPYEQYF
DNA: TGTGCCAGCAGTTTCACTAGCGGAAACCCCTACGAGCAGTACTTC

size: .
V: TRBV5-6
J: TRBJ2-1
D: TRBD2
CDR3: CASSYYRLAEQFF
DNA: TGTGCCAGCAGCTACTATAGACTAGCGGAGCAGTTCTTC

size: .
V: TRBV2
J: TRBJ1-1
D: .
CDR3: CASTALTVSDTEAFF
DNA: TGTGCCAGCACCGCTTTGACAGTGTCGGACACTGAAGCTTTCTTT

size: .
V: TRBV19
J: TRBJ2-1
D: .
CDR3: CASTPAASSSYEQFF
DNA: TGTGCCAGTACCCCCGCCGCTAGCTCTAGCTATGAGCAGTTCTTC

size: .
V: TRBV28
J: TRBJ2-4
D: .
CDR3: CASSSVDLGRIQYF
DNA: TGTGCCAGCAGTTCAGTAGACCTAGGTCGCATTCAGTACTTC

size: .
V: TRBV6-1
J: TRBJ1-2
D: .
CDR3: CASRLHEYYGYTF
DNA: TGTGCCAGCAGATTACACGAGTACTATGGCTACACCTTC

size: .
V: TRBV5-1
J: TRBJ2-5
D: .
CDR3: CASSFAQGGQETQYF
DNA: TGCGCCAGCAGCTTTGCGCAGGGAGGTCAAGAGACCCAGTACTTC

size: .
V: TRBV15
J: TRBJ2-1
D: .
CDR3: CATRGGWAYNEQFF
DNA: TGTGCCACTAGGGGCGGGTGGGCCTACAATGAGCAGTTCTTC

size: .
V: TRBV11-3
J: TRBJ2-1
D: TRBD2
CDR3: CASSLEGLAGDNEQFF
DNA: TGTGCCAGCAGCTTAGAGGGACTAGCGGGGGACAATGAGCAGTTCTTC